This TCR beta chain was found in a study of low-dose radiotherapy and immunotherapy resistance in tumors. Turning to the study itself: On an every-two-weeks schedule, patients received intravenous nivolumab 240 mg, along with ipilimumab 1 mg/kg every six weeks. Every two weeks, one day ahead of radiation and immunotherapy, cyclophosphamide 200 mg/m2 was given (intravenously).

Time point described: after trial treatment. Sample treatment: LDRT plus nivolumab, ipilimumab, low-dose cyclophosphamide and aspirin (RACIN trial). The CDR3 consists of 13 residues. Germline-derived CDR1 and CDR2 are LGHDT and YNNKEL (reference sequence). The V end was cut by 4 bases, the J end by 3 bases, with 9 bases between. Alpha and beta chains were covered, as first-strand cDNA relied on TRAV- and TRBV-specific primers. The TCRs were subjected to amplification over about 19 PCR cycles employing a constant-region primer in conjunction with a V-primer adapter. TCRdb re-called the reads with MiXCR, one entry per CDR3 protein. The data hold 30,000 to 45,000 distinct CDR3 sequences, with about a fifth observed a single time.

Sequencing was performed on PBMCs, taken after low-dose radiotherapy plus immunotherapy. The receptor's source is a female donor with ovarian cancer. This chain links TRBV3-1 with TRBJ1-2; a possible D gene is TRBD1 (5 bases). CDR3 DNA: TGTGCCAGCAGCCGCCAGGGAGACTATGGCTACACCTTC. Its translation: CASSRQGDYGYTF.